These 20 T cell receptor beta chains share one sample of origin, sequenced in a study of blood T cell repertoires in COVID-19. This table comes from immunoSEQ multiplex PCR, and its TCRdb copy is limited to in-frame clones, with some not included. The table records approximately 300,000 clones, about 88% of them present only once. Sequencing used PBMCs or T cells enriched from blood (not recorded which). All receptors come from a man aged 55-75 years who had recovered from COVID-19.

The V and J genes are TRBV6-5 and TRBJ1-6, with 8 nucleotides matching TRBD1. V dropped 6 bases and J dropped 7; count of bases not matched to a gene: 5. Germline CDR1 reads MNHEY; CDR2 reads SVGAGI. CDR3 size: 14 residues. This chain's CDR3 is CASREGQANSPLHF. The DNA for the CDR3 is TGTGCCAGCAGGGAGGGACAGGCGAATTCACCCCTCCACTTT.

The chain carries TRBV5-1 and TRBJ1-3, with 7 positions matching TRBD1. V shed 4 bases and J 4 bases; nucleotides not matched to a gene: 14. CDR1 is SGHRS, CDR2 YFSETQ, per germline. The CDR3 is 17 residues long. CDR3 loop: CASSADRVEDRGNTIYF. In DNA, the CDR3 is TGCGCCAGCAGCGCTGACAGGGTGGAGGATCGGGGAAACACCATATATTTT.

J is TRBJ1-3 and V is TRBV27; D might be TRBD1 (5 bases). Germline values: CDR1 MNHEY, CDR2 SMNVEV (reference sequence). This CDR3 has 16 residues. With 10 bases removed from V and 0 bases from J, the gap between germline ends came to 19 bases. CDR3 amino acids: CAIHDSFKNSGNTIYF. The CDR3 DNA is TGTGCCATCCATGACAGCTTCAAAAACTCTGGAAACACCATATATTTT.

The CDR3 loop reads CASSESRQGANTGELFF. DNA of the CDR3: TGTGCCAGCAGTGAAAGTAGGCAGGGGGCCAACACCGGGGAGCTGTTTTTT. V and J are TRBV2 and TRBJ2-2; TRBD1 matches at 8 bases. CDR1 and CDR2 (germline): SNHLY, FYNNEI. The CDR3 is made up of 17 amino acids. The ends lost 2 bases at V and 2 bases at J; junction bases unmatched: 7.

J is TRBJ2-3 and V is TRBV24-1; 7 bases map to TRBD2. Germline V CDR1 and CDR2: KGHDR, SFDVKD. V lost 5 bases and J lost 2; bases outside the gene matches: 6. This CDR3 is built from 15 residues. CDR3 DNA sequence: TGTGCCACCAGTGGGGGGGGTAGTTACACAGATACGCAGTATTTT. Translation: CATSGGGSYTDTQYF.

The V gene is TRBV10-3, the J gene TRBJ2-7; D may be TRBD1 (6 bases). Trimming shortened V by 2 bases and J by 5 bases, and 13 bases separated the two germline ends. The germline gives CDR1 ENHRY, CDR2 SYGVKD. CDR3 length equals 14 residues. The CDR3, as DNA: TGTGCCATCAGTGAGACACAGGGTGGGGACGAGCAGTACTTC. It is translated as CAISETQGGDEQYF.

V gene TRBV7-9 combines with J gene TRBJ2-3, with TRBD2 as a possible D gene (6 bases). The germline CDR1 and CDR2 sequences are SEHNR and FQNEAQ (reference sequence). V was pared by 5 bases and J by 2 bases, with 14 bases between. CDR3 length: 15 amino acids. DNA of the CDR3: TGTGCCAGCAGCCCATGGGACTCCTTCACAGATACGCAGTATTTT. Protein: CASSPWDSFTDTQYF.

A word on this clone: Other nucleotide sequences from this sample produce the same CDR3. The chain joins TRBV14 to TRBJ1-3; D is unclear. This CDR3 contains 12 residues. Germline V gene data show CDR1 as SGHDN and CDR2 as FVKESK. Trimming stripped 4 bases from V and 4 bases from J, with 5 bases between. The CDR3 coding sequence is TGTGCCAGCAGCCCCCAGGGAAACACCATATATTTT. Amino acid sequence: CASSPQGNTIYF. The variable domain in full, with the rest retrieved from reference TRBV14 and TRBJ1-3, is EAGVTQFPSHSVIEKGQTVTLRCDPISGHDNLYWYRRVMGKEIKFLLHFVKESKQDESGMPNNRFLAERTGGTYSTLKVQPAELEDSGVYFCASSPQGNTIYFGEGSWLTVV.

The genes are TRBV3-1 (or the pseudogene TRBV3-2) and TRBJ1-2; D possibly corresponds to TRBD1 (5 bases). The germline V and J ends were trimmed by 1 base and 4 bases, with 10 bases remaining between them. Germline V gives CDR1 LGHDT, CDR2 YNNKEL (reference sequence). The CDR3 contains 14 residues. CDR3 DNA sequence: TGTGCCAGCAGCCAAGGGGGCATCGCCTATGGCTACACCTTC. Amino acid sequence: CASSQGGIAYGYTF.

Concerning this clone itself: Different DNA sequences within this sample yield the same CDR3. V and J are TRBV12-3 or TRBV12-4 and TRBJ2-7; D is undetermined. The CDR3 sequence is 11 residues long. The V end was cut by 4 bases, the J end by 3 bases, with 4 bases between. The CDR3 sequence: CASSSLYEQYF. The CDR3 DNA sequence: TGTGCCAGCAGTTCCCTCTACGAGCAGTACTTC.

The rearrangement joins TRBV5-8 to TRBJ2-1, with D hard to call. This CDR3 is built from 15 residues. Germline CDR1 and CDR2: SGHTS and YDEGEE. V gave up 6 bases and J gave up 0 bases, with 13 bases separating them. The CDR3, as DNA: TGTGCCAGCACACCCAGTCCGGGCTCCTACAATGAGCAGTTCTTC. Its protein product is CASTPSPGSYNEQFF.

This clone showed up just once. Written as DNA, the CDR3 is TGTGCCAGCAGCGGGTTCGGGAGCACAGATACGCAGTATTTT. It yields the protein CASSGFGSTDTQYF. The V and J genes are TRBV7-9 and TRBJ2-3; D gene unclear. V was clipped by 5 bases and J by 0 bases, with 9 bases between them. The CDR3 extends over 14 amino acids. Germline CDR1 is SEHNR and CDR2 is FQNEAQ (reference sequence).

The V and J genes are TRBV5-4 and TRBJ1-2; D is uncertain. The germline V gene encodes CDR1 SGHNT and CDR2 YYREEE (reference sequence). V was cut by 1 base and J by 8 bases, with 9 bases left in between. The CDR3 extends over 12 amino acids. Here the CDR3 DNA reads TGTGCCAGCAGCTTGACCCCTGCGGGCTACACCTTC. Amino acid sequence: CASSLTPAGYTF.

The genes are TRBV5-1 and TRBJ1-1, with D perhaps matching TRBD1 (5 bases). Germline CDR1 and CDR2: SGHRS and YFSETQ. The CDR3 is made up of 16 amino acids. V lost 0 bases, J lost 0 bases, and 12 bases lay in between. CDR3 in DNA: TGCGCCAGCAGCTTGGCGGAGGGACGCATGAACACTGAAGCTTTCTTT. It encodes CASSLAEGRMNTEAFF.

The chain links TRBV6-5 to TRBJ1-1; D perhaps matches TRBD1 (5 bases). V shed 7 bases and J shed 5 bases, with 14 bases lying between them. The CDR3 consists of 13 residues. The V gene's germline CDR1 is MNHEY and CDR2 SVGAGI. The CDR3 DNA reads TGTGCCAGCACTCACGAAGGGGATACTGAAGCTTTCTTT. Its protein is CASTHEGDTEAFF.

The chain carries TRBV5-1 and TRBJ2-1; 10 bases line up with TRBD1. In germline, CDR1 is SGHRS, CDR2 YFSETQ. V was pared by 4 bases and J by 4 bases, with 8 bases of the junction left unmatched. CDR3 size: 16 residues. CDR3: CASSLQTGGMYNEQFF. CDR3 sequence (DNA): TGCGCCAGCAGCCTCCAGACAGGGGGCATGTACAATGAGCAGTTCTTC.

The CDR3 bases are TGTGCCAGCAGCTTAAGGCTAGCGGGAGCGGGGACCGGGGAGCTGTTTTTT. Translating gives CASSLRLAGAGTGELFF. The J gene is TRBJ2-2, the V gene TRBV13; 10 positions match TRBD2. The CDR3 length is 17 residues. CDR1 is PRHDT and CDR2 is FYEKMQ in the germline V gene (reference sequence). The ends lost 2 bases at V and 5 bases at J; junction bases unmatched: 8. The variable domain in full, with the rest retrieved from reference TRBV13 and TRBJ2-2, is AAGVIQSPRHLIKEKRETATLKCYPIPRHDTVYWYQQGPGQDPQFLISFYEKMQSDKGSIPDRFSAQQFSDYHSELNMSSLELGDSALYFCASSLRLAGAGTGELFFGEGSRLTVL.

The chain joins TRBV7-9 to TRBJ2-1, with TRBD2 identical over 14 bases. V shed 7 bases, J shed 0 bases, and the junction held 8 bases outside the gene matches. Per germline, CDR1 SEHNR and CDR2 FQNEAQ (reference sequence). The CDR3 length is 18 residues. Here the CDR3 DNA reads TGTGCCAGCACCCCCGGGACTAGCGGGAGAGGCTCCTACAATGAGCAGTTCTTC. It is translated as CASTPGTSGRGSYNEQFF.

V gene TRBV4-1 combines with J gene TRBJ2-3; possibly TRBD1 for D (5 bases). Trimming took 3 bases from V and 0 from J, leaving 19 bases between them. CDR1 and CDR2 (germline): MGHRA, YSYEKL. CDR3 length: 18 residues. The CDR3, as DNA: TGCGCCAGCAGCCAGATCACTGGGGCTAGAAGAAGCACAGATACGCAGTATTTT. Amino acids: CASSQITGARRSTDTQYF.

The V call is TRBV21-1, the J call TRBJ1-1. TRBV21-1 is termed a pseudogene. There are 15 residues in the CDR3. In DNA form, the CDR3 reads TGTGCCAGCAGCAAAGGGGGAGGGCAGAACACTGAAGCTTTCTTT. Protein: CASSKGGGQNTEAFF.